This entry concerns a single T cell receptor (beta chain). Its specificity is unknown. The data derive from a study of T cell responses to AZD1222 COVID-19 vaccine. Only in-frame clones appear in the TCRdb table, and some are missing; sequencing was by immunoSEQ multiplex PCR. This sample carries some 170,000 clones, just under 95% of them seen once, and the ten largest clones take roughly 1%. This CDR3 is 14 amino acids long. Germline CDR1 is MDHEN and CDR2 is SYDVKM. V was pared by 10 bases and J by 8 bases, with 7 bases of the junction left unmatched. Overall study results and limits: The span of vaccine-associated CD4 TCRs extended across spike, with dominance at 160-218 and 743-854. Baseline serostatus was positive in only 5 to 7 AZD1222 recipients. Most donors were white British and more were female, and clonal diversity was possibly underestimated. No day 14 peak samples; only post-peak repertoires were characterized.

Sample: peripheral blood, taken 28 days after the second dose of the MenACWY control vaccine. The chain carries TRBV28 and TRBJ1-6, with 11 bases aligning to TRBD1. The TCR originated in an adult who received the MenACWY meningococcal vaccine as a control. The CDR3 sequence is CATEGTGGYSPLHF. DNA of the CDR3: TGTGCCACTGAGGGGACAGGGGGTTATTCACCCCTCCACTTT.